The 15 T cell receptor beta chains below come from one sample, sequenced in a study of Tregs in tolerant kidney transplant recipients (dated by TCRdb to the late 2010s). Library preparation used the immunoSEQ multiplex PCR assay. TCRdb retrieved this table from immuneACCESS and kept in-frame rearrangements only. Not all clones are present; in checked studies, unresolved V genes account for under half, and no reason is known for the remainder. The sample table contains about 240,000 clones; only one count was recorded for 80% to 85% of them. Around 0.6% of the sample comes from the top ten. Sequencing input: CD4+ T cells from blood. The receptors shown here come from a human donor in good health.

The sample holds one count of this clone. V is TRBV7-8 and J is TRBJ2-2; 9 positions agree with TRBD2. The CDR3 is made up of 16 amino acids. The V gene's germline CDR1 is SGHVS and CDR2 FQNEAQ. Losses at the gene ends were 0 bases for V and 5 bases for J; bases not matched to a gene: 4. The CDR3 spells CASSLAGGRGTGELFF. The DNA of the CDR3 is TGTGCCAGCAGCTTAGCGGGCGGGAGGGGTACCGGGGAGCTGTTTTTT. The whole variable domain, remainder taken from reference TRBV7-8 and TRBJ2-2, is GAGVSQSPRYKVAKRGQDVALRCDPISGHVSLFWYQQALGQGPEFLTYFQNEAQLDKSGLPSDRFFAERPEGSVSTLKIQRTQQEDSAVYLCASSLAGGRGTGELFFGEGSRLTVL.

V and J are TRBV6-6 and TRBJ2-5; no definite D call. Germline V gene sequence: CDR1 MNHNY, CDR2 SVGAGI (reference sequence). V was clipped by 6 bases and J by 0 bases, with 8 bases between them. The CDR3 consists of 13 residues. The CDR3 DNA sequence: TGTGCCAGCAGCCTCGGGTACCAAGAGACCCAGTACTTC. Translation gives CASSLGYQETQYF.

The J gene is TRBJ1-2, the V gene TRBV18, with no clear D. CDR3 length: 16 amino acids. Germline CDR1 is KGHSH and CDR2 is LQKENI. V lost 4 bases and J lost 7, with 22 bases in between. CDR3 loop: CASSLGPGQQTPGYTF. DNA for the CDR3: TGTGCCAGCTCACTTGGCCCGGGCCAGCAAACTCCTGGCTACACCTTC. Drawing the rest from reference TRBV18 and TRBJ1-2, the complete variable domain is NAGVMQNPRHLVRRRGQEARLRCSPMKGHSHVYWYRQLPEEGLKFMVYLQKENIIDESGMPKERFSAEFPKEGPSILRIQQVVRGDSAAYFCASSLGPGQQTPGYTFGSGTRLTVV.

The V call is TRBV5-4, the J call TRBJ2-1; 9 bases are a match to TRBD2. With V trimmed by 5 bases and J by 1 base, 4 bases remained unmatched. The CDR3 is 15 amino acids. The germline V gene encodes CDR1 SGHNT and CDR2 YYREEE (reference sequence). In DNA, the CDR3 is TGTGCCAGCAGTCTGAGCGGGGGGTCCTACAATGAGCAGTTCTTC. Translating gives CASSLSGGSYNEQFF.

The rearrangement joins TRBV6-5 to TRBJ1-1; TRBD1 agrees at 11 bases. V gave up 4 bases and J gave up 7 bases; unmatched junction bases: 5. Germline V gene data show CDR1 as MNHEY and CDR2 as SVGAGI. This CDR3 comprises 14 residues. This CDR3 is CASSSDRGPGEAFF. DNA of the CDR3: TGTGCCAGCAGTTCGGACAGGGGGCCGGGTGAAGCTTTCTTT.

The V and J genes are TRBV2 and TRBJ2-2, with 7 bases identical to TRBD1. The trim removed 7 bases at V and 1 base at J, leaving 3 bases unmatched. Germline loops: CDR1 SNHLY, CDR2 FYNNEI. The CDR3 consists of 14 residues. The CDR3 coding sequence is TGTGCCAGCACCCGGACAGGGAACACCGGGGAGCTGTTTTTT. It yields the protein CASTRTGNTGELFF.

Here the CDR3 DNA reads TGTGCCAGCTCACCCACGCGTGCCAGAGACAATGAGCAGTTCTTC. It is translated as CASSPTRARDNEQFF. The V gene is TRBV18, the J gene TRBJ2-1, with no clear D. CDR1 is KGHSH, CDR2 LQKENI, per germline. CDR3 length: 15 amino acids. V lost 3 bases to trimming and J lost 5 bases, with 14 bases between them.

The V call is TRBV5-1, the J call TRBJ2-7, with TRBD1 identical over 11 bases. After removal of 7 bases from V and 2 bases from J, the junction contained 8 bases not matched to a gene. Germline CDR1 reads SGHRS; CDR2 reads YFSETQ. CDR3 length equals 15 residues. The CDR3 DNA sequence: TGCGCCAGCCGGGGCGGGGACAGGGGGACCTACGAGCAGTACTTC. This codes for CASRGGDRGTYEQYF.

The rearrangement links TRBV10-3 to TRBJ2-3; TRBD1 matches at 7 bases. CDR1 and CDR2 (germline): ENHRY, SYGVKD. CDR3 size: 12 residues. CDR3 in amino acids: CGAGQGTDTQYF. The CDR3 bases are TGTGGAGCCGGACAGGGCACAGATACGCAGTATTTT.

The rearrangement uses TRBV6-5 and TRBJ2-1, with TRBD1 matching 8 bases. Germline V gene lookup returns CDR1 MNHEY and CDR2 SVGAGI. Trimming took 6 bases from V and 6 from J; bases not matched to a gene: 10. The CDR3 totals 15 residues. The CDR3 region has the DNA TGTGCCAGCAGAGTTCCGGGACAGGCCAGCAATGAGCAGTTCTTC. Translation gives CASRVPGQASNEQFF.

This clone was detected only a few times. In the same sample, other DNA sequences code for this CDR3. The chain uses TRBV4-1 and TRBJ1-1; a possible D gene is TRBD1 (5 bases). The V gene's germline CDR1 is MGHRA and CDR2 YSYEKL. Trimming took 0 bases from V and 2 from J, leaving 13 bases between them. This CDR3 has 16 residues. The CDR3 loop reads CASSQEYTGLNTEAFF. Written as DNA, the CDR3 is TGCGCCAGCAGCCAAGAGTATACAGGCCTTAACACTGAAGCTTTCTTT.

The V gene is TRBV19, the J gene TRBJ1-5; no clear D gene. The CDR3 has 15 amino acids. CDR1 is LNHDA and CDR2 is SQIVND in the germline V gene (reference sequence). The ends were cut back, 3 bases at V and 2 bases at J, with 11 bases in the middle. CDR3 sequence reads: CASSIKGNGNQPQHF. CDR3 DNA: TGTGCCAGTAGTATTAAGGGAAATGGCAATCAGCCCCAGCATTTT.

The CDR3 region has the DNA TGTGCCAGTAGTATTAGGGGAGGGAGCTCTGGGGCCAACGTCCTGACTTTC. Amino acid sequence: CASSIRGGSSGANVLTF. The V and J genes are TRBV19 and TRBJ2-6; 7 bases line up with TRBD2. This CDR3 has 17 amino acids. Germline V CDR1 and CDR2: LNHDA, SQIVND (reference sequence). V shed 3 bases and J 0 bases; nucleotides not matched to a gene: 5.

The rearrangement joins TRBV7-2 to TRBJ2-5, with D unresolved. With 3 bases removed from V and 5 bases from J, the gap between germline ends came to 10 bases. Germline V CDR1 and CDR2: SGHTA, FQGNSA. This CDR3 has 13 amino acids. The DNA of the CDR3 is TGTGCCAGCAGCTTCGGGCCGGCGGAGACCCAGTACTTC. It encodes CASSFGPAETQYF.

The chain combines TRBV6-5 with TRBJ1-6; D remains ambiguous. The germline V gene has CDR1 MNHEY and CDR2 SVGAGI. Trimming shortened V by 0 bases and J by 9 bases, and 12 bases separated the two germline ends. This CDR3 is built from 15 residues. DNA for the CDR3: TGTGCCAGCAGTTACTCCCGCGGTAAAGGTTCACCCCTCCACTTT. This gives the protein CASSYSRGKGSPLHF.